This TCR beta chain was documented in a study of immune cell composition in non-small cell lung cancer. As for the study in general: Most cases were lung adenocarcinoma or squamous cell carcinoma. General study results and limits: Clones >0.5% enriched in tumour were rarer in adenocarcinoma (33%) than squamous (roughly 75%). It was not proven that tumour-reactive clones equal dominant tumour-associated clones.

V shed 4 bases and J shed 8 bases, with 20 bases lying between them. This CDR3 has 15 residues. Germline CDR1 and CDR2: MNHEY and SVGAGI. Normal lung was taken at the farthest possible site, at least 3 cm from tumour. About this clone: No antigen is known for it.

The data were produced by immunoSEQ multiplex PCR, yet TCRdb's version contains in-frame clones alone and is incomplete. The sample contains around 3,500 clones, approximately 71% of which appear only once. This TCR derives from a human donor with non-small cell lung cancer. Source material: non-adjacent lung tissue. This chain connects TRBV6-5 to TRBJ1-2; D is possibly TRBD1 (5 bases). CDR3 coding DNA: TGTGCCAGCAGTTGGGGGGGAGCCCAGGGTTACGGCTACACCTTC. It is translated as CASSWGGAQGYGYTF.